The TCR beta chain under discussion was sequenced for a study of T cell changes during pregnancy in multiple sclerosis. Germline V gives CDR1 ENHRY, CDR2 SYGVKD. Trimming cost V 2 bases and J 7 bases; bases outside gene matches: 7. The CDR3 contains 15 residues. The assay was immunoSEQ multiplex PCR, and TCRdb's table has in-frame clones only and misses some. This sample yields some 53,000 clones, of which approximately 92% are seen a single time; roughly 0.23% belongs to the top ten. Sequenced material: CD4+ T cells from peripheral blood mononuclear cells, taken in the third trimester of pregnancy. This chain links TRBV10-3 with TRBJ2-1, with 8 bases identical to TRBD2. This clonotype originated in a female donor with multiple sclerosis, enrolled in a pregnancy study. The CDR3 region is CAISENAGGGNEQFF. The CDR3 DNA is TGTGCCATCAGTGAGAACGCGGGAGGTGGGAATGAGCAGTTCTTC.